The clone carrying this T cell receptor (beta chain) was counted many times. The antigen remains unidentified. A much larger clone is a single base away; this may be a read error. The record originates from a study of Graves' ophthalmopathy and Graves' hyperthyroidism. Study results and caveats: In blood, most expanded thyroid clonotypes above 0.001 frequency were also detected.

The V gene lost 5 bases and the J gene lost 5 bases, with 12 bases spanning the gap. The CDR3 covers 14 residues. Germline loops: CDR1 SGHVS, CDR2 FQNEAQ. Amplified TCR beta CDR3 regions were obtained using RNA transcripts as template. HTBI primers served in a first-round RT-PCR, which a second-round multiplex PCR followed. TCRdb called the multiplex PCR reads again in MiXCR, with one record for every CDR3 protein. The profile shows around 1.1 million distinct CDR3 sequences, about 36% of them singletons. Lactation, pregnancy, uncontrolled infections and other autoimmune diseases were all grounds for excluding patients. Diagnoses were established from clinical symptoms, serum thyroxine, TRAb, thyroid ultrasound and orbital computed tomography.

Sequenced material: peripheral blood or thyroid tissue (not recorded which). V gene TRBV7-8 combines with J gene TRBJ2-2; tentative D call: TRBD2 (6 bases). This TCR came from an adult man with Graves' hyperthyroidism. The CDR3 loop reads CASSPVAETGELFF. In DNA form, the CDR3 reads TGTGCCAGCAGCCCGGTAGCGGAAACCGGGGAGCTGTTTTTT.